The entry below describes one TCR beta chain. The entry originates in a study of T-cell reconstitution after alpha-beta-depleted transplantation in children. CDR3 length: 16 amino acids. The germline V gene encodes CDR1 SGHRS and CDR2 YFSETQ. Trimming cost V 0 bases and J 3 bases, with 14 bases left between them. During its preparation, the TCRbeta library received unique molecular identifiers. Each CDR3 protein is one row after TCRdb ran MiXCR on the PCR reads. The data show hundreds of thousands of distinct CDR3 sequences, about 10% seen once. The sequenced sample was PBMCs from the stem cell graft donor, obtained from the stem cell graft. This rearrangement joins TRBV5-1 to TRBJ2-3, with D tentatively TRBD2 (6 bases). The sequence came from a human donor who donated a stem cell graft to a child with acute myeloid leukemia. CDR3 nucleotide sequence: TGCGCCAGCAGCTTGGGCGGGACGGAGGTAACAGATACGCAGTATTTT. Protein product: CASSLGGTEVTDTQYF.